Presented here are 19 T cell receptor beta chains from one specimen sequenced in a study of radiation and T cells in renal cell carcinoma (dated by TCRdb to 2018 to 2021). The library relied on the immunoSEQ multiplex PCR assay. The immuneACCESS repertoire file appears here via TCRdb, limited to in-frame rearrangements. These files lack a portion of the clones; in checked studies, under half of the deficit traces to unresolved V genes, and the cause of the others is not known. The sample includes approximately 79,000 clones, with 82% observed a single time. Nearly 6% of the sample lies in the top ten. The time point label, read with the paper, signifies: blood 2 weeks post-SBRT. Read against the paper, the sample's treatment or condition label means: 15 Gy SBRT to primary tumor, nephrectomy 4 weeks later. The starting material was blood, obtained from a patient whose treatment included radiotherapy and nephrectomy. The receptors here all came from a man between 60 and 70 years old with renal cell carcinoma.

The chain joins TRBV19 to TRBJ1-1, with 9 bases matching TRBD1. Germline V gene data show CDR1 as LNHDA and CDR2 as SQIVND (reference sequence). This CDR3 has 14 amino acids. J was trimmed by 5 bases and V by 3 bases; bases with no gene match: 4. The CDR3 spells CASSINRGRTEAFF. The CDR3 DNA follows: TGTGCCAGTAGTATTAACAGGGGGCGGACTGAAGCTTTCTTT.

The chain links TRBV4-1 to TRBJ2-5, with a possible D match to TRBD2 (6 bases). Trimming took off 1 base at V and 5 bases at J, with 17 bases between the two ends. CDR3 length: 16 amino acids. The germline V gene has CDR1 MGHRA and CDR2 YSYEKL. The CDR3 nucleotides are TGCGCCAGCAGCCAAGCGGGGTTGACTAGTTGGGAGACCCAGTACTTC. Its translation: CASSQAGLTSWETQYF.

CDR3 in amino acids: CASSPQGRRTDTQYF. As DNA, the CDR3 is TGCGCCAGCAGCCCCCAGGGTCGGCGGACAGATACGCAGTATTTT. The chain joins TRBV5-1 to TRBJ2-3; D possibly corresponds to TRBD1 (5 bases). Germline values: CDR1 SGHRS, CDR2 YFSETQ. V was pared by 4 bases and J by 3 bases, with 15 bases between. CDR3 length: 15 amino acids.

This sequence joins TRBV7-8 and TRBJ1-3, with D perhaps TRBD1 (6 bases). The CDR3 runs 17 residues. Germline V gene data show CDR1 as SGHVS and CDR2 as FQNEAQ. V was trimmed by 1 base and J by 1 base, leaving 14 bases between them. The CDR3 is CASSLGPSQGSGNTIYF. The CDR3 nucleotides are TGTGCCAGCAGCTTAGGCCCCTCCCAGGGGTCTGGAAACACCATATATTTT.

The CDR3 region is CASSDWLVRGTQYF. Written as DNA, the CDR3 is TGTGCCAGCAGTGATTGGCTAGTTCGAGGTACGCAGTATTTT. The J gene is TRBJ2-3, the V gene TRBV2; D is ambiguous. This CDR3 contains 14 residues. V was clipped by 3 bases and J by 8 bases, with 15 bases between them. Germline CDR1 and CDR2: SNHLY and FYNNEI.

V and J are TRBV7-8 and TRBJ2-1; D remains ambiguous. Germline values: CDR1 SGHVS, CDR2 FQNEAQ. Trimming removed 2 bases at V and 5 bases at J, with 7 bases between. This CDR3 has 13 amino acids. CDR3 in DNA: TGTGCCAGCAGCTTATACAGAAACAATGAGCAGTTCTTC. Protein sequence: CASSLYRNNEQFF.

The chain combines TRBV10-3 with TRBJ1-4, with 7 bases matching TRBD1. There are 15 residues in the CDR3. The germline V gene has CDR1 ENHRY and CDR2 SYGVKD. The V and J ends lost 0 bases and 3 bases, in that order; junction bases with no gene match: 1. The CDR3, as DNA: TGTGCCATCAGTGAGTCGGGACAGTCTAATGAAAAACTGTTTTTT. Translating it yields CAISESGQSNEKLFF.

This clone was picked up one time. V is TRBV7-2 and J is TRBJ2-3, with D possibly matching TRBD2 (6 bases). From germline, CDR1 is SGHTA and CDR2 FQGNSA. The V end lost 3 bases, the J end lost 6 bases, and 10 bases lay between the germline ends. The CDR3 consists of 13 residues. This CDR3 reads CASSFGGTDTQYF. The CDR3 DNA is TGTGCCAGCAGCTTTGGCGGGACCGATACGCAGTATTTT.

The CDR3 DNA is TGTGCCAGCAGCTTTTACCGGGACAGGGGGGTGGAAAGAGAAAAACTGTTTTTT. Translation gives CASSFYRDRGVEREKLFF. V is TRBV7-2 and J is TRBJ1-4, with TRBD1 matching over 11 bases. The CDR3 contains 18 residues. CDR1 and CDR2 from the germline V gene are SGHTA and FQGNSA. After removal of 3 bases from V and 8 bases from J, the junction contained 14 bases not matched to a gene.

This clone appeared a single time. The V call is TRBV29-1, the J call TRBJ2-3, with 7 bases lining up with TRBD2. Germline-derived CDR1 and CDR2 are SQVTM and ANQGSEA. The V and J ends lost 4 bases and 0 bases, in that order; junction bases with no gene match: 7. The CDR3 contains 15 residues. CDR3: CSVGGGRGSTDTQYF. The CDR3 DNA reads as TGCAGCGTTGGGGGAGGGCGGGGTAGCACAGATACGCAGTATTTT.

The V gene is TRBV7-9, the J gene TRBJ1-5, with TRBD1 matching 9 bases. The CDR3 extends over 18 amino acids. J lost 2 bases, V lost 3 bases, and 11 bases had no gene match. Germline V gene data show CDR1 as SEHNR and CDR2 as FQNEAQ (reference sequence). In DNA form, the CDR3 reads TGTGCCAGCAGCTTCGGGACAGGGTTTCTAGGTGGCAATCAGCCCCAGCATTTT. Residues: CASSFGTGFLGGNQPQHF.

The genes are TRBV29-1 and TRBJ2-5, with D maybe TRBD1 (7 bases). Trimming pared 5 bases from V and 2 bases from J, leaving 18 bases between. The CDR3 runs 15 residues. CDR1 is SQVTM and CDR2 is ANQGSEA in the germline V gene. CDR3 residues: CSVNTWAGQQETQYF. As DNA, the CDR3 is TGCAGCGTTAACACCTGGGCGGGACAGCAAGAGACCCAGTACTTC.

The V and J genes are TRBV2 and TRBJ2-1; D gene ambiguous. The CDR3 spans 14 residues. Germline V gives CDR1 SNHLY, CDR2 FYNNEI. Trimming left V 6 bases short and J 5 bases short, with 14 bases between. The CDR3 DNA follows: TGTGCCAGCAGGCGGAAGGACCCGCACAATGAGCAGTTCTTC. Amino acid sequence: CASRRKDPHNEQFF.

The CDR3 spells CASRSQGGGYEQYF. CDR3 in DNA: TGTGCCAGCCGTTCGCAGGGGGGGGGCTACGAGCAGTACTTC. The chain has TRBV27 and TRBJ2-7; D possibly uses TRBD1 or TRBD2 (7 bases each). CDR3 size: 14 residues. V gave up 8 bases and J gave up 3 bases, with 17 bases separating them. In germline, CDR1 is MNHEY, CDR2 SMNVEV (reference sequence).

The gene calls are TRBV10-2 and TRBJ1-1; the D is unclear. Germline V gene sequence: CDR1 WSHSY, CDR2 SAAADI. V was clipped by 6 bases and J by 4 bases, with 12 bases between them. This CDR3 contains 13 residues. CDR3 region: CASSAGGSTEAFF. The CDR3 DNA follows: TGCGCCAGCAGCGCGGGCGGGAGCACTGAAGCTTTCTTT.

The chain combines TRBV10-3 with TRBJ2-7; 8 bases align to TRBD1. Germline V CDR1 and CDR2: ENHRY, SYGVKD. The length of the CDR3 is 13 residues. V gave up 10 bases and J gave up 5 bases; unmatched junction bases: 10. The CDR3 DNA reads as TGTGCCACCCGGGGGACAGGAGGAGACGAGCAGTACTTC. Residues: CATRGTGGDEQYF.

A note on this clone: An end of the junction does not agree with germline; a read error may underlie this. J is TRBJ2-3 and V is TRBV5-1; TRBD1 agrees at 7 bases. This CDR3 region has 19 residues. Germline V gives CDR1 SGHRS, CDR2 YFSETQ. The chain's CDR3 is CASSWDTNRGQRTRDAQYF. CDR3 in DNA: TGCGCCAGCAGCTGGGACACTAACAGGGGACAAAGAACCCGAGATGCGCAGTATTTT.

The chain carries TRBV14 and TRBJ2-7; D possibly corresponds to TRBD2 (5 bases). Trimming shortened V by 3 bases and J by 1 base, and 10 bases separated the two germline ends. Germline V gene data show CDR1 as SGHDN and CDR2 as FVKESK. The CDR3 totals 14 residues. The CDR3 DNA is TGTGCCAGCAGCCAGGGAGCGGTTTCCTACGAGCAGTACTTC. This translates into CASSQGAVSYEQYF.

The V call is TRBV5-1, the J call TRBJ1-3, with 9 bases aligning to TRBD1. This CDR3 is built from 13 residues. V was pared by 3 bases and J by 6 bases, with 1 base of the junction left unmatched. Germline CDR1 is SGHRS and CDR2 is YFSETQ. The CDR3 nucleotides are TGCGCCAGCAGCTGGACAGGGGAAAACACCATATATTTT. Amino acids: CASSWTGENTIYF.